This TCR beta chain comes out of a study of T cells in Graves' hyperthyroidism and ophthalmopathy. Broader study findings: The model anticipated ophthalmopathy a median around six months pre-onset.

Worth noting for this clonotype: Antigen specificity is unknown.

Amplified regions were TCR beta CDR3 sequences from RNA transcripts. When the TCR CDR3 underwent first-round RT-PCR, the HTBI primer set was used. TCRdb independently ran MiXCR on the multiplex PCR reads; one entry per CDR3 protein. Of a few hundred thousand distinct CDR3 sequences in the sample, about 17% are singletons; the top ten hold about two fifths. The sample consisted of blood. This clonotype was obtained from a man aged 35 to 55 with Graves' hyperthyroidism.

The CDR3 DNA reads as TGCGCCAGCAGCCCGACAGGGGTAGGGCAGTTCTTC. Translation: CASSPTGVGQFF. This chain links TRBV5-1 with TRBJ2-1; 8 nucleotides agree with TRBD1. The CDR3 is made up of 12 amino acids. V lost 4 bases, J lost 12 bases, and 6 bases stayed unmatched. The germline CDR1 and CDR2 sequences are SGHRS and YFSETQ.